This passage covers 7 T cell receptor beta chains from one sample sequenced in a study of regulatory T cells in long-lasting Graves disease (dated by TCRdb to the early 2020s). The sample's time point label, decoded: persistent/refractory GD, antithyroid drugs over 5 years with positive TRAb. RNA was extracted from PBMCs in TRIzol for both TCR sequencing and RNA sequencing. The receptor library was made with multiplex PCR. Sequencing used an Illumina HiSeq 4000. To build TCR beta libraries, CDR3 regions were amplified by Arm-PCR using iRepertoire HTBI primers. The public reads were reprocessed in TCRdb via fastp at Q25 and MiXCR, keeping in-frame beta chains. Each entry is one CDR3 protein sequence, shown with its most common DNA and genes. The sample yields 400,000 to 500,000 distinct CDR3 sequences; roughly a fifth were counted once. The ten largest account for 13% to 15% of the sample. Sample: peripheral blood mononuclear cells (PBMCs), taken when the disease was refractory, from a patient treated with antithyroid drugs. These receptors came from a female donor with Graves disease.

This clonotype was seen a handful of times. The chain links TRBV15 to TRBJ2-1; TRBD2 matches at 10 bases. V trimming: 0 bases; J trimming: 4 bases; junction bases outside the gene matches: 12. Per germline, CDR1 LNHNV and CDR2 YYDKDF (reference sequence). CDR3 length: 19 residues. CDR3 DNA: TGTGCCACCAGCAGAGATAGTCCTAGCGGGAGAGAAAATTACAATGAGCAGTTCTTC. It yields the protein CATSRDSPSGRENYNEQFF.

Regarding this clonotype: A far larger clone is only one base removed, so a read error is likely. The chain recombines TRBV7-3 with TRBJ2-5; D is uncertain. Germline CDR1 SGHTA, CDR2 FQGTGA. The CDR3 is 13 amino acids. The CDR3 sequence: CAGSAIEQETQYF. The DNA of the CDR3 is TGTGCCGGCAGTGCGATAGAGCAAGAGACCCAGTACTTC.

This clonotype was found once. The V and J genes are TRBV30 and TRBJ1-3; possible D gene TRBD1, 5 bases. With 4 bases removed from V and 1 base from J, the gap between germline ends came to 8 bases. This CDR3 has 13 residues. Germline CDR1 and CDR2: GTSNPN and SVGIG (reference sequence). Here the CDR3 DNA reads TGTGCCTGGACTCAGGGTTCTGGAAACACCATATATTTT. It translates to CAWTQGSGNTIYF.

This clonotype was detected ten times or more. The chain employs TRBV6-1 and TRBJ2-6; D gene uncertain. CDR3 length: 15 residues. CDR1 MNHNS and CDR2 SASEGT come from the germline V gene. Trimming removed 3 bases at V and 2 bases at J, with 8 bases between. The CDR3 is CASSDRTAGANVLTF. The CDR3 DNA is TGTGCCAGCAGTGATCGCACCGCTGGGGCCAACGTCCTGACTTTC.

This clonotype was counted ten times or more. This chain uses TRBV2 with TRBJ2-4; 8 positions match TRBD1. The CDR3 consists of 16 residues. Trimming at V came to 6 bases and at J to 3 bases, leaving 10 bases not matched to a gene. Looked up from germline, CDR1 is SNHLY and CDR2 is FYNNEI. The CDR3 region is CASSDRGAEGKNIQYF. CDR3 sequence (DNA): TGTGCCAGCAGCGACAGGGGTGCGGAGGGCAAAAACATTCAGTACTTC. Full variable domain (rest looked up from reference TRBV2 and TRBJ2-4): EPEVTQTPSHQVTQMGQEVILRCVPISNHLYFYWYRQILGQKVEFLVSFYNNEISEKSEIFDDQFSVERPDGSNFTLKIRSTKLEDSAMYFCASSDRGAEGKNIQYFGAGTRLSVL.

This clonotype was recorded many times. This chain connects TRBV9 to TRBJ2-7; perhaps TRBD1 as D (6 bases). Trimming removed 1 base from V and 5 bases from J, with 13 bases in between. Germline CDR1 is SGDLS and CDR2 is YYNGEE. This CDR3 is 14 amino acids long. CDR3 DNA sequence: TGTGCCAGCAGCGTATCTTGGGGGCTGAACGAGCAGTACTTC. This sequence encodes CASSVSWGLNEQYF.

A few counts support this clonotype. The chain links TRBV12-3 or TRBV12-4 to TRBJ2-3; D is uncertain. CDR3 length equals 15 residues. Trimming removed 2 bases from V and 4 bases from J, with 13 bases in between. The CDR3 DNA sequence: TGTGCCAGCAGTTTAACGGTCAGGCATTCAGATACGCAGTATTTT. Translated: CASSLTVRHSDTQYF.